This entry lists 6 T cell receptor beta chains sequenced from one sample in a study of blood T cell repertoires in COVID-19. Sequencing was performed with immunoSEQ multiplex PCR; in TCRdb, only in-frame clones are kept and a portion is missing. Here the sample spans 100,000 to 150,000 clones, 80% to 85% being singletons. The source material was peripheral blood. The receptors derive from a woman between 45 and 65 years old with acute or convalescent COVID-19.

This chain links TRBV7-9 with TRBJ1-2; perhaps TRBD1 as D (6 bases). Trimming cost V 7 bases and J 4 bases, with 16 bases left between them. The CDR3 totals 14 residues. Germline V gene sequence: CDR1 SEHNR, CDR2 FQNEAQ (reference sequence). For the CDR3, the DNA is TGTGCCAGCATCCGCTCGGGGGGCGGCTATGGCTACACCTTC. Its protein is CASIRSGGGYGYTF.

V usage is TRBV7-6 and J usage is TRBJ1-4, with TRBD1 identical over 8 bases. Germline lookup yields CDR1 SGHVS and CDR2 FNYEAQ. Unmatched junction bases numbered 5, after V lost 1 base and J lost 7 bases. The CDR3 extends over 15 amino acids. The CDR3 reads CASSLVSGGPEKLFF. The CDR3 DNA reads TGTGCCAGCAGCTTAGTGTCAGGGGGCCCTGAAAAACTGTTTTTT.

The genes are TRBV5-5 and TRBJ2-7; D gene unclear. There are 12 residues in the CDR3. Germline CDR1 is SGHKS and CDR2 is YYEKEE (reference sequence). Between the trimmed V and J ends, which lost 1 base and 3 bases, there was a span of 5 bases. In DNA form, the CDR3 reads TGTGCCAGCAGCTTGAATTACTACGAGCAGTACTTC. Translated: CASSLNYYEQYF.

The chain recombines TRBV3-1 (or the pseudogene TRBV3-2) with TRBJ1-2, with a possible D match to TRBD1 (6 bases). V dropped 1 base and J dropped 4 bases, with 10 bases sitting between them. This CDR3 is built from 14 residues. The V gene's germline CDR1 is LGHDT and CDR2 YNNKEL (reference sequence). This CDR3 reads CASSQARGSYGYTF. The CDR3 nucleotides read TGTGCCAGCAGCCAAGCCAGGGGCAGCTATGGCTACACCTTC.

V gene TRBV6-6 combines with J gene TRBJ2-7; tentative D call: TRBD2 (5 bases). The germline V gene has CDR1 MNHNY and CDR2 SVGAGI (reference sequence). The CDR3 spans 14 residues. The V end lost 3 bases, the J end lost 2 bases, and 11 bases lay between the germline ends. The CDR3 nucleotides read TGTGCCAGCAGTTATCCGGGAACAGCCTACGAGCAGTACTTC. Translated: CASSYPGTAYEQYF.

The chain recombines TRBV27 with TRBJ2-3; TRBD2 matches at 9 bases. The V gene's germline CDR1 is MNHEY and CDR2 SMNVEV (reference sequence). The CDR3 length is 15 residues. Trimming at V came to 5 bases and at J to 4 bases, leaving 7 bases not matched to a gene. The CDR3 nucleotides read TGTGCCAGCAGTCTCTTAGCGGGAGACCCAGATACGCAGTATTTT. Amino acid sequence: CASSLLAGDPDTQYF.